The 11 T cell receptor beta chains listed next were all sequenced from one sample in a study of cytomegalovirus exposure and HLA in healthy donors. 60 Vbeta and 13 Jbeta primers were used in PCR. TCRdb keeps only in-frame clones here, not all; method: immunoSEQ multiplex PCR. The data show some 130,000 clones, with around 72% seen just once and less than 4.5% held by the top ten. Sequencing was carried out using PBMCs. The receptors derive from a man between 50 and 59 years old in good health and CMV-seropositive.

The CDR3 here is CASSQDGRTRGQTQYF. The DNA for the CDR3 is TGTGCCAGCAGCCAAGATGGAAGGACTAGGGGCCAGACCCAGTACTTC. The chain is built from TRBV14 and TRBJ2-5, with TRBD2 identical over 7 bases. Germline V gene data show CDR1 as SGHDN and CDR2 as FVKESK. V shed 0 bases and J 6 bases; nucleotides not matched to a gene: 10. CDR3 length: 16 residues.

The chain has TRBV7-9 and TRBJ1-1, with D possibly matching TRBD1 (5 bases). The V end was cut by 3 bases, the J end by 7 bases, with 15 bases between. From germline, CDR1 is SEHNR and CDR2 FQNEAQ (reference sequence). The CDR3 length is 14 residues. The CDR3 region has the DNA TGTGCCAGCAGCTTTTGGGACGGAGGGAATGAAGCTTTCTTT. Residues: CASSFWDGGNEAFF.

The V gene is TRBV27, the J gene TRBJ1-1; TRBD1 agrees at 7 bases. The V and J ends lost 5 bases and 11 bases, in that order; junction bases with no gene match: 8. The CDR3 contains 12 residues. Germline CDR1 is MNHEY and CDR2 is SMNVEV (reference sequence). The CDR3 DNA reads TGTGCCAGCAGTCAAACAGGGGTGAGGGCTTTCTTT. This codes for CASSQTGVRAFF.

In this sample, this clone turned up once. One end of the junction is discordant with germline, which a read error may explain. The chain combines TRBV5-1 with TRBJ1-1; TRBD1 matches at 7 bases. Germline CDR1 and CDR2: SGHRS and YFSETQ. There are 15 residues in the CDR3. The DNA for the CDR3 is TGCGTCAGCAGAGCGACAGGGACCATGAACACTGAAGCTTTCTTT. This translates into CVSRATGTMNTEAFF.

This chain uses TRBV7-9 with TRBJ1-4; D not resolved. Germline CDR1 is SEHNR and CDR2 is FQNEAQ (reference sequence). Trimming left V 4 bases short and J 0 bases short, with 9 bases between. This CDR3 region has 15 residues. The CDR3 reads CASSSRGPTNEKLFF. The CDR3 DNA is TGTGCCAGCAGCTCGAGAGGTCCAACTAATGAAAAACTGTTTTTT.

This clone was counted a few times. The rearrangement uses TRBV18 and TRBJ1-1; possible D gene TRBD1, 6 bases. The CDR3 has 16 residues. CDR1 is KGHSH and CDR2 is LQKENI in the germline V gene. V shed 1 base and J shed 4 bases, with 16 bases lying between them. In DNA, the CDR3 is TGTGCCAGCTCACCACAGGGAGGGGGGCTTAGCACTGAAGCTTTCTTT. Translated: CASSPQGGGLSTEAFF.

The chain carries TRBV7-6 and TRBJ2-1, with 10 bases identical to TRBD1. The V segment lost 6 bases and the J segment 3 bases; nucleotides outside the gene matches: 5. CDR1 and CDR2 from the germline V gene are SGHVS and FNYEAQ. The CDR3 contains 15 residues. The CDR3 DNA is TGTGCCAGCAGTTGGACAGGGGGGTACTACAATGAGCAGTTCTTC. This gives the protein CASSWTGGYYNEQFF.

The table lists this clone with a few counts. The chain joins TRBV11-2 to TRBJ1-2; D unresolved. The V gene's germline CDR1 is SGHAT and CDR2 FQNNGV. Trimming pared 0 bases from V and 13 bases from J, leaving 12 bases between. The CDR3 contains 12 residues. In nucleotides, the CDR3 is TGTGCCAGCAGCTTAGATCCGAGGGCTTTCACCTTC. Translated, it gives CASSLDPRAFTF.

DNA of the CDR3: TGCGCCAGCAGCCTTGTAGCGGGGGTTCAAGAGACCCAGTACTTC. Translating gives CASSLVAGVQETQYF. The chain recombines TRBV4-1 with TRBJ2-5, with TRBD2 identical over 9 bases. CDR3 size: 15 residues. The V and J ends lost 4 bases and 2 bases, in that order; junction bases with no gene match: 5. Germline CDR1 is MGHRA and CDR2 is YSYEKL.

The V and J genes are TRBV11-3 and TRBJ2-2, with a tentative D call TRBD2 (6 bases). CDR1 and CDR2 (germline): SGHNT, YENEEA. V lost 1 base and J lost 6, with 6 bases in between. CDR3 size: 13 residues. In nucleotides, the CDR3 is TGTGCCAGCAGCTTAGGGGACTCCGGGGAGCTGTTTTTT. Residues: CASSLGDSGELFF.

This chain uses TRBV5-1 with TRBJ2-3, with TRBD1 identical over 8 bases. V was clipped by 4 bases and J by 0 bases; unmatched bases: 7. The CDR3 sequence is 16 residues long. Germline V lookup: CDR1 SGHRS, CDR2 YFSETQ. CDR3 residues: CASSTLTGGSTDTQYF. CDR3 sequence (DNA): TGCGCCAGCAGCACCCTAACAGGGGGTAGCACAGATACGCAGTATTTT.